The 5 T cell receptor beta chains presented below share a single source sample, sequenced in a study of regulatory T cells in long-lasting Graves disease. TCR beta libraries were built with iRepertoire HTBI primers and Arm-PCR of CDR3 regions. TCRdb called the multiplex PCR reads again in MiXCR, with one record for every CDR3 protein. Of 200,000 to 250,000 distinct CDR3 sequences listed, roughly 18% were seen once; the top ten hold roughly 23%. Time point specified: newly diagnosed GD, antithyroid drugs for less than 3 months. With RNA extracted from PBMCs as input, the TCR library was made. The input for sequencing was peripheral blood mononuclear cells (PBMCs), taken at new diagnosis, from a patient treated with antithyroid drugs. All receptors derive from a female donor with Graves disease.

This CDR3 is CASSIGSRGVTYNEQFF. CDR3 nucleotides: TGTGCCAGTAGTATCGGTAGCAGAGGGGTAACCTACAATGAGCAGTTCTTC. The chain uses TRBV19 and TRBJ2-1; D is tentatively TRBD1 or TRBD2 (5 bases each). CDR3 size: 17 residues. Germline CDR1 is LNHDA and CDR2 is SQIVND (reference sequence). Trimming took off 3 bases at V and 2 bases at J, with 17 bases between the two ends.

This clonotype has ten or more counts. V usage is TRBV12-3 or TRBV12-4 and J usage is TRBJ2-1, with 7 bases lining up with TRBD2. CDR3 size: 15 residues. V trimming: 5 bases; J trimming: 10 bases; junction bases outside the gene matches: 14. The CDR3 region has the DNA TGTGCCAGCAGTCCCTTTGGGGGAGGGACGCAAGAGCAGTTCTTC. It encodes CASSPFGGGTQEQFF.

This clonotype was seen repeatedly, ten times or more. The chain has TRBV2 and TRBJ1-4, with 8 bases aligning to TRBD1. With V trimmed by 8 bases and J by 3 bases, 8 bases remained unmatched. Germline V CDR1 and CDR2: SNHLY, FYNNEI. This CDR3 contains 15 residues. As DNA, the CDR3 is TGTGCCAGCCGAAAGGGGGACAGGCCTAATGAAAAACTGTTTTTT. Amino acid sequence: CASRKGDRPNEKLFF.

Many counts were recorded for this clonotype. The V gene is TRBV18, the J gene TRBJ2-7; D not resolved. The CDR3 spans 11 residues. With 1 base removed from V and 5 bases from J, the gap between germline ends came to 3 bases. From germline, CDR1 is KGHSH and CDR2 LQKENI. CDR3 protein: CASSPQDEQYF. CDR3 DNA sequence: TGTGCCAGCTCACCACAGGACGAGCAGTACTTC.

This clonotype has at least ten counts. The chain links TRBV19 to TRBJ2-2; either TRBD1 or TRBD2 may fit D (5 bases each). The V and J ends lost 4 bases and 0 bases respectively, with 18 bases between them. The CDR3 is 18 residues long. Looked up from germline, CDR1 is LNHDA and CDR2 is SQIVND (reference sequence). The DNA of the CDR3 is TGTGCCAGTAGTAGGGTCGGGTCGGGGCTCGCGAACACCGGGGAGCTGTTTTTT. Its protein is CASSRVGSGLANTGELFF.